This TCR beta chain was identified in a study of shared clonotypes between healthy human individuals. Profiled with immunoSEQ multiplex PCR; TCRdb holds only in-frame clones, not every one. Among roughly 720,000 clones listed, 90% were seen once. The CDR3 consists of 16 residues. Unmatched junction bases numbered 8, after V lost 4 bases and J lost 8 bases. Germline V gives CDR1 LGHNA, CDR2 YNFKEQ. The chain uses TRBV4-2 and TRBJ2-1; 13 bases fit TRBD2. The TCR was taken from a man between 18 and 35 years old in good health. Some clones in this sample may be carry-over from other donors' samples. What was sequenced was memory CD8+ T cells from PBMCs. Subset described: CD45RO+ cells pooled with CCR7-negative TemRA cells. The CDR3 coding sequence is TGTGCCAGCAGCCCGCGACTAGCGGGAGGCTTGGATGAGCAGTTCTTC. Amino acid sequence: CASSPRLAGGLDEQFF.